The text below deals with one T cell receptor beta chain. The sample is drawn from a study of blood T cell repertoires in COVID-19. On the study more broadly: Samples taken during acute and convalescent COVID-19 were collected in the United States, Italy and Spain. Sources were T cells, B-cell-depleted T cells, or PBMCs; the material itself was cDNA or gDNA.

Source study methods: Amplification of reference gene primers was used by the study to estimate nucleated cell counts. The data were produced by immunoSEQ multiplex PCR, yet TCRdb's version contains in-frame clones alone and is incomplete. Clonal size and the V and J genes are those of that table, whereas D and trimming came from the DNA. The sample lists around 320,000 clones; approximately 88% were seen once. The material sequenced was peripheral blood. The sequence came from a woman aged 30 to 39 who had recovered from COVID-19.

The CDR3 spells CASSFQGYEQYF. The CDR3 nucleotides read TGTGCCAGCAGCTTCCAGGGCTACGAGCAGTACTTC. This sequence joins TRBV13 and TRBJ2-7; maybe TRBD1 (5 bases). Per the germline V gene, CDR1 is PRHDT and CDR2 is FYEKMQ (reference sequence). V lost 3 bases, J lost 3 bases, and 6 bases lay in between. The CDR3 covers 12 residues.